This TCR beta chain was identified during a study of PD-1 blockade in classical Hodgkin lymphoma. Study details: Patients were dosed intravenously with nivolumab at 3 mg/kg every 2 weeks.

Libraries were prepared by immunoSEQ multiplex PCR; TCRdb keeps only in-frame clonotypes and omits some of them. Seen here are about 27,000 clones, around 72% observed once, and the top ten hold around 4%. Time point of the sample: cycle 4 day 1 (C4D1), after five to seven weeks of nivolumab. Each patient experienced a relapse that followed autologous stem cell transplantation, and brentuximab vedotin exposure varied. General study findings and limits: Any patient who commenced nivolumab under 1 year after ASCT was excluded.

This clone came up a few times. Its cognate antigen is unknown. Between the trimmed V and J ends, which lost 6 bases and 3 bases, there was a span of 11 bases. Germline V gene data show CDR1 as MNHEY and CDR2 as SVGAGI. The CDR3 length is 13 residues. Sample: peripheral blood mononuclear cells (PBMCs), taken before the fourth cycle of nivolumab. The receptor was derived from a human donor with classical Hodgkin lymphoma. The chain carries TRBV6-5 and TRBJ2-5, with D possibly being TRBD1 (6 bases). The CDR3 bases are TGTGCCAGCAGCCGGACAGCAAAAGAGACCCAGTACTTC. Translated, it gives CASSRTAKETQYF.